This entry describes one T cell receptor beta chain. What it binds is not known. Genomic DNA was employed as the template in profiling TCR beta VDJ and CDR3. TCRdb reprocessed the reads with MiXCR, giving one entry per CDR3 protein. Of about 220,000 distinct CDR3 sequences in the sample, roughly 35% were seen once. These data are taken from a study of CD8+CD57+ T cells in acquired aplastic anemia. Turning to the study itself: CD4+ and CD8+ cells, once sorted, gave DNA averaging approximately 3 ug. Study-wide findings and caveats: Patients had twenty-nine CD8+ CDR3 sequences in common with controls (the shared set). Levels of CD8+ Simpson's diversity were not significantly distinct in patients versus controls.

CDR3 length equals 13 residues. The germline V gene has CDR1 DFQATT and CDR2 SNEGSKA (reference sequence). Trimming shortened V by 3 bases and J by 0 bases, and 9 bases separated the two germline ends. The chain recombines TRBV20-1 with TRBJ2-7; D unresolved. Specimen: sorted CD4+, CD8+, or CD8+CD57+ T cells (not recorded which) from PBMCs. The origin of this receptor is a human donor in good health, serving as a control. The CDR3 DNA follows: TGCAGTGCTAGCGGCGCCATCTCCTACGAGCAGTACTTC. Amino acid sequence: CSASGAISYEQYF.